Listed here is a single TCR beta chain. The data belong to a study of blood T cell repertoires in COVID-19. Enrolled through a virtual design, the participants were between roughly 18 and 89 years of age and came from under 25 US areas. V shed 2 bases and J 1 base; nucleotides not matched to a gene: 3. The CDR3 extends over 15 amino acids. Germline lookup yields CDR1 MNHNS and CDR2 SASEGT. Authors' analysis steps: By means of reference gene primer amplification, nucleated cell counts were estimated. Here immunoSEQ multiplex PCR was the method, and the copy in TCRdb shows in-frame clones only, minus some. Clone size and V and J calls were adopted from that table, with D and trimming inferred from the DNA. The sample records 140,000 to 150,000 clones, roughly 88% being singletons.

Material for sequencing was PBMCs or T cells enriched from blood (not recorded which). This receptor was obtained from a man aged 50 to 60 who had recovered from COVID-19. This chain connects TRBV6-1 to TRBJ2-3; TRBD2 matches 7 bases. The CDR3, as DNA: TGTGCCAGCAGTGAATCCCTAGCGGGCACAGATACGCAGTATTTT. Protein sequence: CASSESLAGTDTQYF.